One and the same sample provided the 27 T cell receptor beta chains below, sequenced in a study of T cell repertoires in cytomegalovirus infection. TCRdb reprocessed the reads with MiXCR, giving one entry per CDR3 protein. Of more than 150,000 distinct CDR3 sequences in the sample, roughly a fifth were seen once. The sample taken for sequencing was PBMCs. Source of these receptors: a human donor in good health (CMV status not recorded). Some clones in this sample may be carry-over from other donors' samples.

This rearrangement joins TRBV14 to TRBJ2-1; D uncertain. Germline CDR1 SGHDN, CDR2 FVKESK. CDR3 length: 16 amino acids. V gave up 3 bases and J gave up 5 bases, with 17 bases separating them. In DNA form, the CDR3 reads TGTGCCAGCAGCCAGGTTTGGCGGAAGGCCCACAATGAGCAGTTCTTC. Protein sequence: CASSQVWRKAHNEQFF. Supplemented by reference TRBV14 and TRBJ2-1, the full variable domain reads EAGVTQFPSHSVIEKGQTVTLRCDPISGHDNLYWYRRVMGKEIKFLLHFVKESKQDESGMPNNRFLAERTGGTYSTLKVQPAELEDSGVYFCASSQVWRKAHNEQFFGPGTRLTVL.

V is TRBV29-1 and J is TRBJ1-2; D remains ambiguous. The V gene lost 6 bases and the J gene lost 2 bases, with 16 bases spanning the gap. In germline, CDR1 is SQVTM, CDR2 ANQGSEA. The CDR3 is 14 residues long. Written as DNA, the CDR3 is TGCAGCGTCCTAGGCAAGACGGAAAACTATGGCTACACCTTC. Amino acid sequence: CSVLGKTENYGYTF. The full variable domain, completed using reference TRBV29-1 and TRBJ1-2, is SAVISQKPSRDICQRGTSLTIQCQVDSQVTMMFWYRQQPGQSLTLIATANQGSEATYESGFVIDKFPISRPNLTFSTLTVSNMSPEDSSIYLCSVLGKTENYGYTFGSGTRLTVV.

This clonotype was counted between two and nine times. This chain connects TRBV28 to TRBJ1-1, with no clear D. V was trimmed by 3 bases and J by 8 bases, leaving 10 bases between them. This CDR3 is built from 12 residues. Germline V gene sequence: CDR1 MDHEN, CDR2 SYDVKM. Here the CDR3 DNA reads TGTGCCAGCAGTTTCGGGGTCGGGGAAGCTTTCTTT. This encodes CASSFGVGEAFF.

The gene calls are TRBV19 and TRBJ2-5; 7 nucleotides align to TRBD2. With V trimmed by 5 bases and J by 5 bases, 11 bases remained unmatched. Germline CDR1 reads LNHDA; CDR2 reads SQIVND (reference sequence). The CDR3 loop spans 15 amino acids. This CDR3 reads CASSPLGGSRETQYF. DNA for the CDR3: TGTGCCAGTAGTCCCTTGGGCGGGAGCAGGGAGACCCAGTACTTC.

V is TRBV12-3 or TRBV12-4 and J is TRBJ1-4; possibly TRBD1 for D (5 bases). CDR3 length: 16 residues. The V and J ends lost 5 bases and 0 bases respectively, with 13 bases between them. The CDR3 protein is CASSPRGAATNEKLFF. CDR3 nucleotides: TGTGCCAGCAGTCCCAGAGGGGCTGCAACTAATGAAAAACTGTTTTTT.

This clonotype was detected ten times or more. This chain links TRBV12-3 or TRBV12-4 with TRBJ1-2; TRBD1 aligns across 7 bases. Trimming at V came to 5 bases and at J to 8 bases, leaving 8 bases not matched to a gene. CDR3 size: 13 residues. DNA for the CDR3: TGTGCCAGCAGTATCGACAGGGTATACGGCTACACCTTC. It is translated as CASSIDRVYGYTF.

J is TRBJ2-1 and V is TRBV12-3 or TRBV12-4, with 14 nucleotides matching TRBD2. The junction had 7 bases not matched to a gene; V was cut back by 7 bases and J by 5 bases. The CDR3 runs 16 residues. As DNA, the CDR3 is TGTGCCAGCACCCCCGGACTAGCGGGGGGACACAATGAGCAGTTCTTC. This encodes CASTPGLAGGHNEQFF.

This clonotype occurred many times. The gene calls are TRBV11-3 and TRBJ2-1; possibly TRBD2 for D (6 bases). Germline CDR1 and CDR2: SGHNT and YENEEA. The CDR3 has 18 amino acids. Trimming pared 0 bases from V and 0 bases from J, leaving 15 bases between. The DNA of the CDR3 is TGTGCCAGCAGCTTAGACGGGACTGGCGTAAGCTCCTACAATGAGCAGTTCTTC. As protein: CASSLDGTGVSSYNEQFF.

This clonotype came up a few times. The CDR3 here is CASSFGQFDEKLFF. For the CDR3, the DNA is TGTGCCAGCAGTTTTGGACAGTTCGATGAAAAACTGTTTTTT. The rearrangement uses TRBV28 and TRBJ1-4; a weak D match, TRBD1 (6 bases). Germline loops: CDR1 MDHEN, CDR2 SYDVKM. This CDR3 has 14 residues. The V gene lost 3 bases and the J gene lost 6 bases, with 11 bases spanning the gap.

This clonotype came up a few times. This chain links TRBV6-2 or TRBV6-3 with TRBJ2-1; 7 nucleotides line up with TRBD1. J lost 0 bases, V lost 6 bases, and 8 bases had no gene match. The V gene's germline CDR1 is MNHEY and CDR2 SVGEGT. This CDR3 comprises 16 residues. CDR3 amino acids: CASSLGDRSSYNEQFF. In nucleotides, the CDR3 is TGTGCCAGCAGCCTGGGGGACAGAAGCTCCTACAATGAGCAGTTCTTC.

This clonotype was counted only a few times. The chain is built from TRBV19 and TRBJ1-6; TRBD1 aligns across 9 bases. CDR1 is LNHDA, CDR2 SQIVND, per germline (reference sequence). V lost 5 bases, J lost 7 bases, and 3 bases stayed unmatched. This CDR3 contains 14 residues. CDR3 residues: CASSFGQGNSPLHF. In nucleotides, the CDR3 is TGTGCCAGTAGTTTCGGACAGGGGAATTCACCCCTCCACTTT. The variable domain in full, with the rest retrieved from reference TRBV19 and TRBJ1-6, is DGGITQSPKYLFRKEGQNVTLSCEQNLNHDAMYWYRQDPGQGLRLIYYSQIVNDFQKGDIAEGYSVSREKKESFPLTVTSAQKNPTAFYLCASSFGQGNSPLHFGNGTRLTVT.

At least ten counts were recorded for this clonotype. The rearrangement links TRBV7-2 to TRBJ1-6, with unresolved D. Germline values: CDR1 SGHTA, CDR2 FQGNSA. This CDR3 comprises 15 residues. Trimming cost V 2 bases and J 7 bases, with 12 bases left between them. This CDR3 reads CASSLRRTGNSPLHF. As DNA, the CDR3 is TGTGCCAGCAGCTTAAGGAGGACGGGCAATTCACCCCTCCACTTT.

This clonotype was detected many times. The genes are TRBV5-1 and TRBJ1-1; a possible D gene is TRBD1 (6 bases). The CDR3 is 13 residues long. From germline, CDR1 is SGHRS and CDR2 YFSETQ. The V and J ends lost 5 bases and 5 bases respectively, with 13 bases between them. CDR3 loop: CASRLGTTTEAFF. The CDR3, as DNA: TGCGCCAGCAGACTCGGGACAACGACTGAAGCTTTCTTT.

This clonotype showed up many times. The chain joins TRBV11-2 to TRBJ2-7; possible D gene TRBD1, 5 bases. Looked up from germline, CDR1 is SGHAT and CDR2 is FQNNGV. V dropped 3 bases and J dropped 1 base, with 10 bases sitting between them. CDR3 size: 14 residues. The CDR3 DNA reads as TGTGCCAGCAGCTTTCCAGGGTTTTCCTACGAGCAGTACTTC. Translated: CASSFPGFSYEQYF. The full variable domain, rest sourced from reference TRBV11-2 and TRBJ2-7, is EAGVAQSPRYKIIEKRQSVAFWCNPISGHATLYWYQQILGQGPKLLIQFQNNGVVDDSQLPKDRFSAERLKGVDSTLKIQPAKLEDSAVYLCASSFPGFSYEQYFGPGTRLTVT.

The CDR3 sequence: CASSRAGLAANTGELFF. The CDR3 region has the DNA TGTGCCAGCAGCCGGGCGGGACTAGCAGCGAACACCGGGGAGCTGTTTTTT. The chain couples TRBV7-4 to TRBJ2-2; 9 bases line up with TRBD2. Germline assignment: CDR1 SGHVT and CDR2 SQSDAQ. J gave up 0 bases and V 5 bases, and 7 bases lay outside the gene matches. There are 17 residues in the CDR3.

This clonotype has just one count. A much larger clonotype is one base distant, so this may be a read error. The chain employs TRBV7-9 and TRBJ1-5; 8 nucleotides line up with TRBD1. V gave up 5 bases and J gave up 7 bases; unmatched junction bases: 7. The CDR3 spans 14 residues. Germline V gives CDR1 SEHNR, CDR2 FQNEAQ (reference sequence). This CDR3 reads CASSRTGRGQPQHF. CDR3 bases: TGTGCCAGCAGCCGGACAGGGCGCGGCCAGCCCCAGCATTTT.

This clonotype was counted a few times. The V gene is TRBV28, the J gene TRBJ2-7, with D tentatively TRBD2 (6 bases). This CDR3 has 19 residues. Between the trimmed V and J ends, which lost 6 bases and 0 bases, there was a span of 27 bases. CDR1 and CDR2 (germline): MDHEN, SYDVKM. The CDR3, as DNA: TGTGCCAGCAGACGCAGGGTGTTGGCTGGGCTAGCGAACTCCTACGAGCAGTACTTC. It encodes CASRRRVLAGLANSYEQYF.

The CDR3 nucleotides read TGTGCCGCCCAAGCGGAGGTCACAGATACGCAGTATTTT. This encodes CAAQAEVTDTQYF. V gene TRBV2 combines with J gene TRBJ2-3; tentative D call: TRBD2 (5 bases). CDR1 is SNHLY, CDR2 FYNNEI, per germline. Trimming took off 11 bases at V and 2 bases at J, with 14 bases between the two ends. There are 13 residues in the CDR3.

This clonotype was counted only a few times. J is TRBJ2-1 and V is TRBV27, with unresolved D. This CDR3 has 15 amino acids. Germline V gene lookup returns CDR1 MNHEY and CDR2 SMNVEV (reference sequence). The V end lost 4 bases, the J end lost 0 bases, and 10 bases lay between the germline ends. CDR3 in amino acids: CASSWVPASYNEQFF. CDR3 in DNA: TGTGCCAGCAGTTGGGTTCCTGCCTCCTACAATGAGCAGTTCTTC.

This clonotype was seen repeatedly, ten times or more. CDR3 region: CASSQDHGPRTSTDTQYF. DNA for the CDR3: TGCGCCAGCAGCCAAGATCACGGTCCTAGGACTAGCACAGATACGCAGTATTTT. The rearrangement uses TRBV4-1 and TRBJ2-3, with D perhaps matching TRBD2 (5 bases). The CDR3 consists of 18 residues. In germline, CDR1 is MGHRA, CDR2 YSYEKL. The germline V and J ends were trimmed by 0 bases and 0 bases, with 16 bases remaining between them.

V is TRBV20-1 and J is TRBJ1-1; the D gene is possibly TRBD1 (5 bases). This CDR3 contains 14 residues. V gave up 4 bases and J gave up 9 bases, with 21 bases separating them. The V gene's germline CDR1 is DFQATT and CDR2 SNEGSKA (reference sequence). The CDR3 is CSANLPGGGTKAFF. Written as DNA, the CDR3 is TGCAGTGCTAACTTACCGGGGGGGGGGACTAAAGCTTTCTTT.

In this sample, this clonotype turned up a few times. The rearrangement joins TRBV2 to TRBJ2-7; 8 bases agree with TRBD1. The V segment lost 7 bases and the J segment 0 bases; nucleotides outside the gene matches: 5. This CDR3 region has 14 residues. In germline, CDR1 is SNHLY, CDR2 FYNNEI. The CDR3 bases are TGTGCCAGCACCAACAGGGGGACCTCCTACGAGCAGTACTTC. This gives the protein CASTNRGTSYEQYF.

On this clonotype itself: Here the CDR3 omits its conserved ending phenylalanine or tryptophan, so a read error is the likely source. The chain links TRBV6-6 to TRBJ2-7; D possibly uses TRBD1 or TRBD2 (6 bases each). There are 15 residues in the CDR3. V lost 6 bases to trimming and J lost 2 bases, with 17 bases between them. CDR1 is MNHNY, CDR2 SVGAGI, per germline (reference sequence). CDR3 sequence: CASRTRGQDPYEQYL. Here the CDR3 DNA reads TGTGCCAGCAGGACCCGGGGGCAGGACCCCTACGAGCAGTACCTC.

The gene calls are TRBV7-9 and TRBJ1-4, with TRBD1 matching over 11 bases. Per the germline V gene, CDR1 is SEHNR and CDR2 is FQNEAQ (reference sequence). Trimming at V came to 7 bases and at J to 5 bases, leaving 12 bases not matched to a gene. The CDR3 has 17 amino acids. CDR3 DNA: TGTGCCAGCACCGGACAGGGGGCGAGTGGTCCAAATGAAAAACTGTTTTTT. This gives the protein CASTGQGASGPNEKLFF.

This clonotype was detected ten times or more. The chain combines TRBV7-2 with TRBJ1-5, with no clear D. Trimming stripped 5 bases from V and 0 bases from J, with 11 bases between. The CDR3 runs 15 residues. CDR1 SGHTA and CDR2 FQGNSA come from the germline V gene. CDR3 sequence (DNA): TGTGCCAGCAGCCGCCGGGATATTAGCAATCAGCCCCAGCATTTT. As protein: CASSRRDISNQPQHF.

This clonotype was found a few times. The chain links TRBV7-6 to TRBJ2-1, with D maybe TRBD2 (5 bases). V lost 1 base to trimming and J lost 5 bases, with 12 bases between them. The CDR3 runs 15 residues. The germline gives CDR1 SGHVS, CDR2 FNYEAQ. CDR3 region: CASSLERRPNNEQFF. Here the CDR3 DNA reads TGTGCCAGCAGCTTAGAGCGGAGACCGAACAATGAGCAGTTCTTC.

This clonotype was counted many times. The rearrangement links TRBV7-9 to TRBJ2-7; D possibly corresponds to TRBD1 (6 bases). Trimming stripped 7 bases from V and 6 bases from J, with 16 bases between. The germline V gene encodes CDR1 SEHNR and CDR2 FQNEAQ (reference sequence). The CDR3 is 13 amino acids. In DNA, the CDR3 is TGTGCCAGCAACCCCTTACAGGGATCCGAGCAGTACTTC. The encoded protein is CASNPLQGSEQYF.